The rows below give T cell receptor beta chains drawn from one sample of a study of T cell clonotyping in hematopoietic cell transplantation. Assay used: immunoSEQ multiplex PCR; TCRdb lists only in-frame clones, some missing. The repertoire holds approximately 5,000 clones, 90% seen once, with approximately 48% in the top ten. This material consisted of peripheral blood mononuclear cells, taken 100 days after allogeneic stem cell transplant. The source of these receptors is a female patient aged 50-59 years who had an allogeneic stem cell transplant from an unrelated donor, so T cells may come from the graft donor. Some clones in this sample may be carry-over from other donors' samples. CDR3s include the opening cysteine and the closing phenylalanine or tryptophan. Fields, in order: CDR3 protein, CDR3 DNA, D gene, J gene, clone size, V gene. D genes are given only for firm matches. Size is omitted from some rows. Given values are once, few, many or a class for expanded clones.

CASRYRGTEAFF | TGTGCCAGCAGGTACAGGGGGACTGAAGCTTTCTTT | TRBD1 | TRBJ1-1 | - | TRBV6-5
CASRASLGTYEQYF | TGTGCCAGCAGAGCTAGCCTCGGGACCTACGAGCAGTACTTC | - | TRBJ2-7 | - | TRBV6-5
CASRLTVNTEAFF | TGCGCCAGCAGACTGACAGTGAACACTGAAGCTTTCTTT | - | TRBJ1-1 | - | TRBV10-1
CASSYSWGINQPQHF | TGTGCCAGCAGTTACTCGTGGGGGATCAATCAGCCCCAGCATTTT | - | TRBJ1-5 | - | TRBV6-6
CASKHGQGFSGYTF | TGTGCCAGCAAACACGGACAGGGGTTCTCTGGCTACACCTTC | TRBD1 | TRBJ1-2 | - | TRBV11-2
CASSYRDRVSYGYTF | TGTGCCAGCAGCTACCGGGACAGGGTCTCCTATGGCTACACCTTC | TRBD1 | TRBJ1-2 | - | TRBV7-2
CASSDSRGGHNEQFF | TGTGCCAGCAGTGACTCGCGCGGGGGCCACAATGAGCAGTTCTTC | - | TRBJ2-1 | - | TRBV6-4
CASSESHGGYGYTF | TGTGCCAGCAGTGAATCCCACGGGGGCTATGGCTACACCTTC | - | TRBJ1-2 | - | TRBV25-1
CASSPAETQYF | TGCGCCAGCAGCCCCGCGGAGACCCAGTACTTC | - | TRBJ2-5 | - | TRBV5-1
CASSQEQGESYEQYF | TGCGCCAGCAGCCAAGAACAGGGAGAATCCTACGAGCAGTACTTC | - | TRBJ2-7 | once | TRBV4-1
CASSQGQGQIYGYTF | TGCGCCAGCAGCCAAGGTCAGGGACAGATCTATGGCTACACCTTC | TRBD1 | TRBJ1-2 | - | TRBV4-1
CASSKQGSNQPQHF | TGTGCCAGCAGTAAACAGGGAAGCAATCAGCCCCAGCATTTT | - | TRBJ1-5 | - | TRBV6-6
CASRRAHGSYEQYF | TGTGCCAGCAGGAGGGCCCACGGCTCCTACGAGCAGTACTTC | - | TRBJ2-7 | - | TRBV11-1
CAWSGQHYGYTF | TGTGCCTGGAGTGGACAGCACTATGGCTACACCTTC | - | TRBJ1-2 | - | TRBV30
CASSPGGTYEQYF | TGTGCCAGCAGCCCCGGGGGCACCTACGAGCAGTACTTC | - | TRBJ2-7 | - | TRBV7-9
CASSSPGETQYF | TGTGCCAGCAGCTCCCCCGGGGAGACCCAGTACTTC | - | TRBJ2-5 | - | TRBV7-8
CASSFYGQGDNSPLHF | TGTGCCAGCAGCTTTTATGGCCAGGGGGACAATTCACCCCTCCACTTT | TRBD1 | TRBJ1-6 | - | TRBV7-3
CAWSRQYSNQPQHF | TGTGCCTGGAGTCGTCAGTATAGCAATCAGCCCCAGCATTTT | - | TRBJ1-5 | - | TRBV30
CASSDWAGEDEQYF | TGTGCCAGCAGTGATTGGGCAGGGGAGGACGAGCAGTACTTC | - | TRBJ2-7 | - | TRBV2
CSVGDTTGLPYEQYF | TGCAGCGTCGGGGACACTACCGGGCTTCCCTACGAGCAGTACTTC | - | TRBJ2-7 | - | TRBV29-1
CSVEAKQGTIYGYTF | TGCAGCGTTGAAGCCAAACAGGGTACGATCTATGGCTACACCTTC | - | TRBJ1-2 | once | TRBV29-1
CSARVGGNQPQHF | TGCAGCGCTAGGGTGGGGGGGAATCAGCCCCAGCATTTT | - | TRBJ1-5 | - | TRBV29-1
CASSKFDRDNSPLHF | TGTGCCAGCAGCAAATTCGACAGGGATAATTCACCCCTCCACTTT | - | TRBJ1-6 | - | TRBV21-1
CASSPWREQGIGNTIYF | TGTGCCAGTAGTCCTTGGAGGGAACAGGGAATCGGAAACACCATATATTTT | - | TRBJ1-3 | - | TRBV19
CSARSNYGYTF | TGCAGTGCTAGATCTAACTATGGCTACACCTTC | - | TRBJ1-2 | - | TRBV20-1